These 28 T cell receptor beta chains originate from one sample sequenced in a study of tumor-infiltrating lymphocytes in oesophageal squamous cell carcinoma. TCRdb reprocessed the PCR reads with MiXCR, giving one entry per CDR3 protein. In the table there are approximately 10,000 distinct CDR3 sequences, about 47% of which are singletons. The specimen sequenced was esophageal tumor tissue. The receptors derive from a female donor with esophageal squamous cell carcinoma.

The chain recombines TRBV7-3 with TRBJ2-2, with D possibly TRBD1 on 5 matching bases. This CDR3 spans 14 amino acids. Trimming removed 5 bases from V and 5 bases from J, with 12 bases in between. Germline CDR1 and CDR2: SGHTA and FQGTGA. The CDR3 sequence is CASSDPKGTGELFF. As DNA, the CDR3 is TGTGCCAGCAGCGATCCGAAGGGGACCGGGGAGCTGTTTTTT.

Only a few counts were recorded for this clonotype. The J gene is TRBJ2-1, the V gene TRBV18; TRBD2 aligns across 12 bases. This CDR3 spans 16 amino acids. The J segment lost 7 bases and the V segment lost 3 bases, leaving 7 bases of the junction unmatched. Germline lookup yields CDR1 KGHSH and CDR2 LQKENI. The CDR3 DNA reads TGTGCCAGCTCACCGCTAGCGGGAGGGCCCCGGAATGAGCAGTTCTTC. The encoded protein is CASSPLAGGPRNEQFF.

The V and J genes are TRBV11-2 and TRBJ2-6, with TRBD2 matching over 11 bases. The J call is doubtful: the DNA matches TRBJ2-1 better. Germline V gene lookup returns CDR1 SGHAT and CDR2 FQNNGV. CDR3 length: 15 residues. The chain's CDR3 is CASSLRLAGYNEQFF. CDR3 in DNA: TGTGCCAGCAGCTTACGACTAGCGGGGTACAATGAGCAGTTCTTC.

The V call is TRBV7-8, the J call TRBJ2-5; possible D gene TRBD2, 6 bases. Deletions cut 1 base from V and 11 bases from J, with 23 bases between. Germline V gives CDR1 SGHVS, CDR2 FQNEAQ. The CDR3 loop spans 16 amino acids. The CDR3 DNA reads as TGTGCCAGCAGCTTAGACTGGGGACTGGGATACAATGAGCAGTACTTC. Translated: CASSLDWGLGYNEQYF. Using reference TRBV7-8 and TRBJ2-5 for the parts outside the CDR3, the full variable domain is GAGVSQSPRYKVAKRGQDVALRCDPISGHVSLFWYQQALGQGPEFLTYFQNEAQLDKSGLPSDRFFAERPEGSVSTLKIQRTQQEDSAVYLCASSLDWGLGYNEQYFGPGTRLLVL.

This rearrangement joins TRBV7-6 to TRBJ2-4; maybe TRBD2 (6 bases). V was cut by 4 bases and J by 9 bases, with 16 bases left in between. There are 14 residues in the CDR3. Germline V gene sequence: CDR1 SGHVS, CDR2 FNYEAQ. The CDR3, as DNA: TGTGCCAGCAGCTACGGGACTCACGAGGGCATTCAGTACTTC. It is translated as CASSYGTHEGIQYF.

This clonotype occurred a few times. Here the CDR3 reads CASSPYQETQYF. CDR3 DNA: TGTGCCAGCTCACCATACCAAGAGACCCAGTACTTC. The chain has TRBV18 and TRBJ2-5, with D hard to call. V was shortened by 2 bases and J by 0 bases, with 1 base between the two germline ends. This CDR3 is 12 amino acids long. The germline gives CDR1 KGHSH, CDR2 LQKENI.

The chain recombines TRBV12-3 or TRBV12-4 with TRBJ1-1, with D possibly TRBD1 on 5 matching bases. V dropped 5 bases and J dropped 1 base, with 8 bases sitting between them. The CDR3 length is 13 residues. CDR3 residues: CASSKTGNTEAFF. The CDR3 DNA follows: TGTGCCAGCAGTAAAACAGGGAACACTGAAGCTTTCTTT.

This clonotype has more than one count but fewer than ten. The chain uses TRBV7-3 and TRBJ2-1; TRBD1 agrees at 9 bases. The J call may be faulty, since TRBJ2-7 better matches the DNA end. This CDR3 contains 16 residues. Per germline, CDR1 SGHTA and CDR2 FQGTGA. The DNA for the CDR3 is TGTGCCAGCAGCTTAAATCTGGACAGGGGCTCCGATGAGCAGTACTTC. This encodes CASSLNLDRGSDEQYF.

The chain uses TRBV7-2 and TRBJ2-7; 11 bases are shared with TRBD2. Germline V CDR1 and CDR2: SGHTA, FQGNSA. This CDR3 is built from 15 residues. J was trimmed by 0 bases and V by 4 bases; bases with no gene match: 2. CDR3 nucleotides: TGTGCCAGCAGCTATACTAGCGGGAGCTCCTACGAGCAGTACTTC. Amino acid sequence: CASSYTSGSSYEQYF. Supplemented by reference TRBV7-2 and TRBJ2-7, the full variable domain reads GAGVSQSPSNKVTEKGKDVELRCDPISGHTALYWYRQSLGQGLEFLIYFQGNSAPDKSGLPSDRFSAERTGGSVSTLTIQRTQQEDSAVYLCASSYTSGSSYEQYFGPGTRLTVT.

Points on this clonotype: The conserved final phenylalanine or tryptophan is absent from the CDR3, which likely points to a read error. The chain is built from TRBV7-4 and TRBJ2-1; the match to TRBD2 covers 8 bases. CDR1 SGHVT and CDR2 SQSDAQ come from the germline V gene. The CDR3 has 16 residues. The J segment lost 3 bases and the V segment lost 5 bases, leaving 9 bases of the junction unmatched. The CDR3 protein is CASSQIGGGFYNEQFL. For the CDR3, the DNA is TGTGCCAGCAGCCAGATCGGCGGGGGGTTCTACAATGAGCAGTTCCTC.

This clonotype was detected ten times or more. The J gene is TRBJ2-1, the V gene TRBV28; 7 bases align to TRBD2. CDR1 and CDR2 from the germline V gene are MDHEN and SYDVKM. This CDR3 comprises 15 residues. Trimming took 6 bases from V and 7 from J; bases not matched to a gene: 12. The CDR3 here is CASRKLGGGGNEQFF. The CDR3 bases are TGTGCCAGCAGAAAACTCGGTGGCGGGGGTAATGAGCAGTTCTTC.

This clonotype was observed a few times. This chain joins TRBV7-2 and TRBJ2-3; a weak D match, TRBD2 (6 bases). Trimming took 5 bases from V and 3 from J, leaving 12 bases between them. The CDR3 consists of 14 residues. The germline V gene has CDR1 SGHTA and CDR2 FQGNSA. CDR3 in amino acids: CASSQNGRTDTQYF. The CDR3, as DNA: TGTGCCAGCAGCCAAAACGGGAGAACAGATACGCAGTATTTT.

The rearrangement joins TRBV7-3 to TRBJ2-5; 7 nucleotides agree with TRBD2. The last part of the DNA fits TRBJ2-7 better; the J call may be wrong. Germline CDR1 SGHTA, CDR2 FQGTGA. The CDR3 contains 14 residues. The CDR3 coding sequence is TGTGCCAGCAGCTACAGCGGGACCACCTACGAGCAGTACTTC. Translation gives CASSYSGTTYEQYF.

This clonotype is deemed medium-sized. The chain links TRBV6-1 to TRBJ1-6; 11 bases line up with TRBD1. This CDR3 has 13 amino acids. The germline CDR1 and CDR2 sequences are MNHNS and SASEGT. With 6 bases clipped from V and 10 bases from J, the junction kept 2 bases outside the gene matches. The CDR3 DNA reads TGTGCCAGCAGGGGGACAGGGGGATCACCCCTCCACTTT. It yields the protein CASRGTGGSPLHF.

This chain links TRBV7-2 with TRBJ2-1; a weak D match, TRBD2 (5 bases). The germline CDR1 and CDR2 sequences are SGHTA and FQGNSA. The V and J ends lost 4 bases and 5 bases respectively, with 9 bases between them. The CDR3 extends over 13 amino acids. The CDR3 spells CASSSTRDNEQFF. For the CDR3, the DNA is TGTGCCAGCAGCTCTACTAGAGACAATGAGCAGTTCTTC.

This chain connects TRBV20-1 to TRBJ2-3, with D tentatively TRBD1 (5 bases). V lost 1 base and J 3 bases, leaving 11 bases between the germline ends. Germline V gene sequence: CDR1 DFQATT, CDR2 SNEGSKA (reference sequence). The CDR3 runs 14 residues. The CDR3 is CSARVTAGTDTQYF. CDR3 nucleotides: TGCAGTGCTAGAGTGACCGCAGGGACAGATACGCAGTATTTT.

The V call is TRBV6-8, the J call TRBJ2-3, with D tentatively TRBD1 or TRBD2 (5 bases each). The germline V gene encodes CDR1 MNHGY and CDR2 SAAAGT. The germline V and J ends were trimmed by 5 bases and 4 bases, with 7 bases remaining between them. The CDR3 is made up of 12 amino acids. CDR3 coding DNA: TGTGCCAGCAGTCGAGGGGCAGATACGCAGTATTTT. Protein product: CASSRGADTQYF.

The chain employs TRBV7-2 and TRBJ2-5; 10 nucleotides match TRBD2. The CDR3 covers 16 residues. Germline V gene data show CDR1 as SGHTA and CDR2 as FQGNSA. Losses at the gene ends were 4 bases for V and 5 bases for J; bases not matched to a gene: 10. The DNA of the CDR3 is TGTGCCAGCAGCTCCACAGCGGGGGGGCTCTCTGAGACCCAGTACTTC. Its protein is CASSSTAGGLSETQYF.

In its sample, this clonotype was seen many times. This chain connects TRBV6-1 to TRBJ1-4, with D unresolved. The CDR3 is 14 amino acids. CDR1 and CDR2 (germline): MNHNS, SASEGT. Trimming left V 6 bases short and J 8 bases short, with 16 bases between. CDR3 region: CASSESAPREKLFF. CDR3 nucleotides: TGTGCCAGCAGCGAGTCGGCGCCGAGGGAAAAACTGTTTTTT.

This clonotype was observed once. This rearrangement joins TRBV7-9 to TRBJ1-4; the D is unclear. The CDR3 sequence is 16 residues long. V was clipped by 1 base and J by 0 bases, with 9 bases between them. Germline V gives CDR1 SEHNR, CDR2 FQNEAQ (reference sequence). CDR3 sequence: CASSLGEGTTNEKLFF. The CDR3 coding sequence is TGTGCCAGCAGCTTAGGAGAAGGGACAACTAATGAAAAACTGTTTTTT.

By proportion, this clonotype is medium-sized. This chain uses TRBV6-1 with TRBJ2-5; 11 nucleotides line up with TRBD2. Per the germline V gene, CDR1 is MNHNS and CDR2 is SASEGT. This CDR3 contains 15 residues. V lost 4 bases, J lost 5 bases, and 6 bases stayed unmatched. The CDR3 loop is CASSVLAGGLETQYF. CDR3 coding DNA: TGTGCCAGCAGTGTATTAGCGGGGGGGCTGGAGACCCAGTACTTC.

This clonotype was found a few times. The chain has TRBV27 and TRBJ2-7; D not certain. With 2 bases removed from V and 7 bases from J, the gap between germline ends came to 12 bases. The CDR3 is 13 residues long. The germline V gene has CDR1 MNHEY and CDR2 SMNVEV (reference sequence). CDR3 sequence (DNA): TGTGCCAGCAGTTTAAAATGGAATCGTGAGCAGTACTTC. Encoded protein: CASSLKWNREQYF.

Note on this clonotype: This may come from a read error, since a much larger clone is one base off. V usage is TRBV24-1 and J usage is TRBJ2-7, with D possibly being TRBD1 (6 bases). This CDR3 spans 13 amino acids. Germline-derived CDR1 and CDR2 are KGHDR and SFDVKD. V shed 4 bases and J shed 8 bases, with 14 bases lying between them. The DNA for the CDR3 is TGTGCCACCAGTGAGGGGACACCGAAGAAGCAGTACTTC. It codes for CATSEGTPKKQYF.

The J gene is TRBJ2-7, the V gene TRBV7-3; D unresolved. The J call is in doubt because the DNA end fits TRBJ2-5 better. This CDR3 has 13 residues. Looked up from germline, CDR1 is SGHTA and CDR2 is FQGTGA. In DNA, the CDR3 is TGTGCCAGCAGTCGATCGTACCAAGAGACCCAGTACTTC. This translates into CASSRSYQETQYF.

This clonotype was observed a handful of times. The V gene is TRBV7-2, the J gene TRBJ2-5, with D maybe TRBD2 (5 bases). This CDR3 region has 10 residues. Looked up from germline, CDR1 is SGHTA and CDR2 is FQGNSA. Trimming shortened V by 8 bases and J by 13 bases, and 14 bases separated the two germline ends. CDR3 nucleotides: TGTGCCAGCGGACCGAGAAGCGGGTACTTC. Translation gives CASGPRSGYF.

By share, this clonotype counts as hyperexpanded. V and J are TRBV7-2 and TRBJ2-1; 10 bases are a match to TRBD2. The CDR3 runs 17 residues. V shed 1 base, J shed 9 bases, and the junction held 12 bases outside the gene matches. Germline CDR1 reads SGHTA; CDR2 reads FQGNSA. The CDR3 DNA sequence: TGTGCCAGCAGCTTAGACGGTGCTAGCGGGAGTATAAGTGAGCAGTTCTTC. As protein: CASSLDGASGSISEQFF.

The chain carries TRBV6-1 and TRBJ2-4; 14 nucleotides align to TRBD2. The J call may not be correct, given that the DNA end is closer to TRBJ2-7. CDR1 is MNHNS and CDR2 is SASEGT in the germline V gene. CDR3 length: 19 amino acids. Written as DNA, the CDR3 is TGTGCCAGCAGTCGGTCCCGGACTAGCGGGAGGCCCTTCTCCTACGAGCAGTACTTC. Translating gives CASSRSRTSGRPFSYEQYF.

This chain joins TRBV27 and TRBJ1-2, with D possibly being TRBD1 (5 bases). Germline CDR1 MNHEY, CDR2 SMNVEV (reference sequence). This CDR3 comprises 11 residues. V lost 8 bases, J lost 4 bases, and 8 bases lay in between. CDR3 nucleotide sequence: TGTGCCAGCGCCGACAGCTATGGCTACACCTTC. It is translated as CASADSYGYTF.